Given below is one T cell receptor (beta chain) in context. Its antigen is currently unknown. The sample belongs to a study of T cell repertoires and HLA-DP antigens. The wider study: Donors were two male and one female, aged 18-to-29 to 60-to-69.

Trimming took off 4 bases at V and 0 bases at J, with 10 bases between the two ends. This CDR3 has 15 residues. Germline values: CDR1 LNHDA, CDR2 SQIVND (reference sequence). Clones were sequenced by immunoSEQ multiplex PCR, and TCRdb holds only the in-frame ones, with some missing. The sample holds about 110,000 clones, approximately 92% seen once. The sequence was collected from a young woman in good health and CMV-seronegative. This chain uses TRBV19 with TRBJ2-1, with D unresolved. The sample taken for sequencing was CD4+ T cells from PBMCs. For the CDR3, the DNA is TGTGCCAGTAGTACAGTCCTTAGCTCCTACAATGAGCAGTTCTTC. Residues: CASSTVLSSYNEQFF.